Presented here are 3 T cell receptor beta chains from one specimen sequenced in a study of cytomegalovirus exposure and HLA in healthy donors. PCR involved 60 Vbeta and 13 Jbeta primers. TCRdb's copy holds only in-frame clones and misses some; the assay was immunoSEQ multiplex PCR. The data show about 160,000 clones, around 80% seen once. Input material: PBMCs. These receptor sequences come from a woman younger than 45 in good health and CMV-seropositive.

This chain links TRBV5-1 with TRBJ2-5; a possible D gene is TRBD1 (6 bases). CDR1 SGHRS and CDR2 YFSETQ come from the germline V gene. The CDR3 contains 15 residues. Trimming shortened V by 2 bases and J by 7 bases, and 18 bases separated the two germline ends. The CDR3 coding sequence is TGCGCCAGCAGCTTCAGCCCAGGGGTGGTTGGGACCCAGTACTTC. Its protein product is CASSFSPGVVGTQYF.

Here the CDR3 DNA reads TGTGCCAGCAGCAATATGGACAGAATGAACACTGAAGCTTTCTTT. This translates into CASSNMDRMNTEAFF. The chain joins TRBV6-5 to TRBJ1-1, with D perhaps TRBD1 (6 bases). Germline lookup yields CDR1 MNHEY and CDR2 SVGAGI. The CDR3 is 15 amino acids. Trimming cost V 6 bases and J 0 bases, with 14 bases left between them.

The rearrangement uses TRBV5-1 and TRBJ1-2; D is unresolved. The CDR3 length is 17 residues. The germline gives CDR1 SGHRS, CDR2 YFSETQ. V lost 1 base, J lost 0 bases, and 16 bases lay in between. The CDR3 DNA reads TGCGCCAGCAGCTTGATTAGTCCCATACTACCTAACTATGGCTACACCTTC. It yields the protein CASSLISPILPNYGYTF.